This paragraph reports one TCR beta chain. Its antigen is currently not known. It has no much larger one-base neighbor in the sample; base qualities were not kept. TCRbeta CDR3 regions were amplified from genomic DNA by means of the immunoSEQ Assay, a bias-controlled multiplex PCR. Regarding the original processing steps: The number of nucleated cells in each sample was estimated from the amplification of reference gene primers within the assay. To quantify the absolute abundance of each unique TCRbeta CDR3 rearrangement, sequence reads were collapsed and filtered. For each sample, productive Simpson clonality was calculated as the square root of Simpson's diversity index across productive rearrangements. In its TCRdb copy, this immuneACCESS table keeps in-frame sequences only and misses some clones. Where compared with another copy, unresolved V genes explain less than half of these, and the others have no known cause. V and J calls and clone size are those listed in that table; D and trimming were worked out from the DNA. The sample data list some 200,000 clones, and approximately 90% of these were observed just once. Jointly, the top ten make up roughly a sixth of the sample.

In Seattle, one collaborating source enrolled patients while the infection was active and tracked those patients longitudinally over the course of disease. Each collaborating institution followed its own protocols to collect whole blood in K2EDTA tubes. For TCRbeta analysis, collaborators shipped samples in one of three forms: frozen whole blood, isolated PBMCs, or DNA extracted from either of those sample types. Based on the germline V gene, the CDR1 and CDR2 sequences are MNHEY and SVGAGI. Germline trimming amounts to 0 bases on V and 1 base on J, with 5 as the count of junction bases outside the gene matches. The CDR3, cysteine through phenylalanine, is 16 amino acids long. Only the CDR3 part of the read is kept: 48 bases, read in frame from the first base. The sample comes from a study of blood T cell repertoires in COVID-19 (dated by TCRdb to the early 2020s). About the investigation overall: Collaborator samples came from the United States, Italy and Spain and covered acute and convalescent phases of COVID-19. A freely available public database, intended as a resource for researchers studying the immune response to SARS-CoV-2, is where the repertoires were released. Where available, HLA class I and class II types were taken from metadata supplied by the sample provider and were not determined by assay-based typing. The dataset comprised deeply sampled blood TCRbeta repertoires from subjects exposed to, actively infected with, or recovered from COVID-19. Samples came from the ongoing ImmuneRACE study (first 160 participants) plus 1,254 subjects from 6 global collaborators. The prospective study material was composed of cDNA or gDNA derived from T cells, B-cell-depleted T cells, or PBMCs. Nearly every sample came with metadata listing a de-identified subject ID, COVID-19 status, age in years and sex. What the research found in general, with its limitations: How much clinical and demographic metadata was included differed by source and by participant, and the metadata was provided uncurated.

The sequenced sample consisted of peripheral blood. This receptor was obtained from a man aged 50-59 years with COVID-19, enrolled during active disease. Recombination connected TRBV6-5 to TRBJ1-2; 7 bases in the middle match TRBD1. The nucleotide sequence is TGTGCCAGCAGTTACTCCCGGGACAGACGTAACTATGGCTACACCTTC. Translation gives CASSYSRDRRNYGYTF.